This T cell receptor (beta chain) was profiled in a study of T cells in localized non-small cell lung cancer. The CDR3 has 14 residues. Germline V CDR1 and CDR2: MNHNS, SASEGT. The V end lost 8 bases, the J end lost 4 bases, and 16 bases lay between the germline ends. Sequencing was performed with immunoSEQ multiplex PCR; in TCRdb, only in-frame clones are kept and a portion is missing. The data contain about 59,000 clones, 90% to 95% of them singletons. This clonotype was obtained from a man aged 40 to 75 with stage I lung adenocarcinoma. V is TRBV6-1 and J is TRBJ2-3; maybe TRBD1 (6 bases). Material: peripheral blood, obtained before any cancer treatment. CDR3 DNA sequence: TGTGCCAGCGAAGGGGGATCGCCTTCAGATACGCAGTATTTT. Translating it yields CASEGGSPSDTQYF.